This TCR beta chain was sequenced in a study of cytomegalovirus exposure and HLA in healthy donors. Each donor was nominally healthy when sampled (though unrecorded immune exposures were likely). The CDR3 totals 13 residues. Germline V gene data show CDR1 as MDHEN and CDR2 as SYDVKM. Deletions cut 6 bases from V and 2 bases from J, with 11 bases between. Points on this clone: Its antigen remains unidentified.

General observations from the study: Trimming of TCR beta V- and J-genes showed a link, identified in a later analysis, to a missense DCLRE1C variant. Reports showed the classifier diagnosing cytomegalovirus status with high specificity and sensitivity.

Amplification used 60 Vbeta primers and 13 Jbeta primers. Libraries were prepared by immunoSEQ multiplex PCR; TCRdb keeps only in-frame clonotypes and omits some of them. Here the sample spans some 200,000 clones, 75% to 90% being singletons. V and J are TRBV28 and TRBJ2-7; possibly TRBD1 for D (5 bases). This sequence originates from a woman in her forties in good health and CMV-seronegative. Sequenced input: PBMCs. The CDR3 DNA is TGTGCCAGCAGATCGACAGTTACCTACGAGCAGTACTTC. Its protein product is CASRSTVTYEQYF.